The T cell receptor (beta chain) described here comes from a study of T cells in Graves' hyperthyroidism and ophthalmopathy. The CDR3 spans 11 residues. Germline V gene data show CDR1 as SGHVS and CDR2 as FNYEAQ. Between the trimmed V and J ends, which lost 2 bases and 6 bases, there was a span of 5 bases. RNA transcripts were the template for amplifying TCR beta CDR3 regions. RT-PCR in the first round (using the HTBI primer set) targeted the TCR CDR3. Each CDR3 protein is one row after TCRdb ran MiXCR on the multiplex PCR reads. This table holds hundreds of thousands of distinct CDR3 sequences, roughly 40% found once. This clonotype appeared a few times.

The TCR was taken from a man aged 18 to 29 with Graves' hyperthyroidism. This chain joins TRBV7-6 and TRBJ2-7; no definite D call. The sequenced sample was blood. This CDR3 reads CASSLTFEQYF. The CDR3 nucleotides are TGTGCCAGCAGCTTAACTTTCGAGCAGTACTTC.